The 15 T cell receptor beta chains listed next were all sequenced from one sample in a study of blood T cell repertoires in COVID-19. Profiling relied on immunoSEQ multiplex PCR, and the TCRdb table lists in-frame clones only, not all of them. The sample shows some 64,000 clones, roughly 90% of them seen only once. The sequencing input was peripheral blood. These receptors were collected from an older man with acute or convalescent COVID-19.

The chain links TRBV28 to TRBJ1-1, with 7 bases that match TRBD1. CDR3 length: 16 residues. Germline assignment: CDR1 MDHEN and CDR2 SYDVKM. The V and J ends lost 3 bases and 0 bases, in that order; junction bases with no gene match: 7. The CDR3 bases are TGTGCCAGCAGTTTTCGCGCAGGGGGAATGAACACTGAAGCTTTCTTT. Translating it yields CASSFRAGGMNTEAFF.

This chain uses TRBV5-1 with TRBJ2-6, with TRBD1 identical over 7 bases. Germline V gene sequence: CDR1 SGHRS, CDR2 YFSETQ. Unmatched junction bases numbered 11, after V lost 5 bases and J lost 0 bases. The CDR3 runs to 18 residues. Here the CDR3 reads CASSSGQLYTSGANVLTF. In nucleotides, the CDR3 is TGCGCCAGCAGTTCGGGACAGCTATACACCTCTGGGGCCAACGTCCTGACTTTC.

The chain carries TRBV7-9 and TRBJ1-4; D uncertain. CDR3 length: 15 residues. Germline V lookup: CDR1 SEHNR, CDR2 FQNEAQ (reference sequence). Trimming left V 1 base short and J 9 bases short, with 15 bases between. In DNA form, the CDR3 reads TGTGCCAGCAGCTTAGAAGCAGGCGCTGGTAAAAAACTGTTTTTT. Its translation is CASSLEAGAGKKLFF.

The genes are TRBV6-4 and TRBJ2-2; D remains ambiguous. The V gene lost 0 bases and the J gene lost 5 bases, with 13 bases spanning the gap. CDR1 is MRHNA, CDR2 SNTAGT, per germline. The CDR3 length is 16 residues. CDR3 region: CASSDSGNPRTGELFF. DNA of the CDR3: TGTGCCAGCAGTGACTCTGGCAACCCGAGGACCGGGGAGCTGTTTTTT.

The gene calls are TRBV11-2 and TRBJ1-2; tentatively, D is TRBD1 (5 bases). The CDR3 covers 12 residues. Trimming pared 2 bases from V and 6 bases from J, leaving 7 bases between. Per the germline V gene, CDR1 is SGHAT and CDR2 is FQNNGV. The CDR3 coding sequence is TGTGCCAGCAGCTTAACAGGCGATGGCTACACCTTC. This gives the protein CASSLTGDGYTF. Full variable domain (remainder filled in from reference TRBV11-2 and TRBJ1-2): EAGVAQSPRYKIIEKRQSVAFWCNPISGHATLYWYQQILGQGPKLLIQFQNNGVVDDSQLPKDRFSAERLKGVDSTLKIQPAKLEDSAVYLCASSLTGDGYTFGSGTRLTVV.

The V and J genes are TRBV7-9 and TRBJ2-7; D is unresolved. The CDR3 extends over 15 amino acids. Germline V CDR1 and CDR2: SEHNR, FQNEAQ (reference sequence). The V end lost 1 base, the J end lost 6 bases, and 16 bases lay between the germline ends. CDR3 in amino acids: CASSLGAPPVGEQYF. The DNA of the CDR3 is TGTGCCAGCAGCTTAGGGGCACCGCCCGTGGGCGAGCAGTACTTC.

This rearrangement joins TRBV28 to TRBJ1-2, with 8 nucleotides matching TRBD1. Germline lookup yields CDR1 MDHEN and CDR2 SYDVKM. The CDR3 consists of 13 residues. Trimming cost V 4 bases and J 3 bases; bases outside gene matches: 1. The DNA for the CDR3 is TGTGCCAGCAGTTCACAGGGGGACTATGGCTACACCTTC. Amino acids: CASSSQGDYGYTF.

V is TRBV4-2 and J is TRBJ2-5, with 8 bases identical to TRBD2. CDR3 length: 17 amino acids. V shed 0 bases and J 2 bases; nucleotides not matched to a gene: 8. Germline-derived CDR1 and CDR2 are LGHNA and YNFKEQ. CDR3 protein: CASSQDRGLAGQETQYF. CDR3 bases: TGTGCCAGCAGCCAAGATCGTGGACTAGCCGGGCAAGAGACCCAGTACTTC.

The chain carries TRBV11-2 and TRBJ2-2; 14 positions match TRBD2. This CDR3 has 19 residues. The V segment lost 5 bases and the J segment 0 bases; nucleotides outside the gene matches: 8. CDR1 is SGHAT and CDR2 is FQNNGV in the germline V gene. The CDR3, as DNA: TGTGCCAGCAGCAAGCGTCGGACTAGCGGGGGGACGAACACCGGGGAGCTGTTTTTT. Translating gives CASSKRRTSGGTNTGELFF.

The rearrangement joins TRBV7-8 to TRBJ1-5; the match to TRBD1 covers 10 bases. The V and J ends lost 5 bases and 3 bases, in that order; junction bases with no gene match: 4. The CDR3 length is 15 residues. Germline V lookup: CDR1 SGHVS, CDR2 FQNEAQ. For the CDR3, the DNA is TGTGCCAGCAGCACTGGGACAGGGGTCAATCAGCCCCAGCATTTT. This gives the protein CASSTGTGVNQPQHF.

This chain joins TRBV5-1 and TRBJ2-2; 8 bases align to TRBD1. Germline CDR1 and CDR2: SGHRS and YFSETQ. V lost 4 bases and J lost 1; bases outside the gene matches: 3. This CDR3 has 15 residues. The DNA for the CDR3 is TGCGCCAGCAGCCGGGGACAGGAGAACACCGGGGAGCTGTTTTTT. Translated: CASSRGQENTGELFF.

The chain joins TRBV7-9 to TRBJ2-5; 8 nucleotides line up with TRBD2. This CDR3 is built from 18 residues. CDR1 is SEHNR and CDR2 is FQNEAQ in the germline V gene (reference sequence). J gave up 3 bases and V 0 bases, and 12 bases lay outside the gene matches. CDR3 nucleotide sequence: TGTGCCAGCAGCTTAGCGATGCTTTTCGGGGGGGCGGAAGAGACCCAGTACTTC. This translates into CASSLAMLFGGAEETQYF.

This chain uses TRBV11-2 with TRBJ2-1, with 11 positions matching TRBD2. The CDR3 is 17 residues long. Germline loops: CDR1 SGHAT, CDR2 FQNNGV. J was trimmed by 5 bases and V by 5 bases; bases with no gene match: 11. CDR3 residues: CASSPARLAGRNNEQFF. DNA of the CDR3: TGTGCCAGCAGCCCCGCTCGACTAGCGGGGAGGAACAATGAGCAGTTCTTC.

This clone occurred once. V is TRBV10-3 and J is TRBJ2-7; D is perhaps TRBD1 (6 bases). Trimming cost V 4 bases and J 6 bases, with 16 bases left between them. This CDR3 is 14 amino acids long. Per germline, CDR1 ENHRY and CDR2 SYGVKD. The DNA of the CDR3 is TGTGCCATCAGTGCCTCCGACCAGGGGTCCGAGCAGTACTTC. Its protein product is CAISASDQGSEQYF.

This chain uses TRBV5-1 with TRBJ2-5; 9 bases line up with TRBD2. Germline values: CDR1 SGHRS, CDR2 YFSETQ. V was clipped by 2 bases and J by 2 bases; unmatched bases: 4. This CDR3 contains 15 residues. The CDR3 sequence is CASSFGTSYQETQYF. The DNA of the CDR3 is TGCGCCAGCAGCTTTGGGACTAGCTATCAAGAGACCCAGTACTTC.